This TCR beta chain was sequenced for a study of T cell repertoires in cytomegalovirus infection. Overall study: CMV epitopes used comprised recently identified HLA-C-restricted ones and well-studied HLA-B-restricted ones.

TCRdb analysed the reads with MiXCR anew, one entry per CDR3 protein. The repertoire holds roughly 990,000 distinct CDR3 sequences, with approximately 31% as singletons. From germline, CDR1 is MNHEY and CDR2 SVGAGI. This CDR3 contains 14 residues. Trimming left V 6 bases short and J 0 bases short, with 11 bases between. In its sample, this clonotype was seen a few times. As yet, its antigen is unknown. The J gene is TRBJ2-5, the V gene TRBV6-5; a weak D match, TRBD1 (6 bases). This TCR derives from a human donor in good health (CMV status not recorded). Some clones in this sample may be carry-over from other donors' samples. The sequences come from cultured CD8+ T cells from PBMCs, collected from culture after CMV antigen stimulation. CDR3 in amino acids: CASRGAEYQETQYF. The CDR3 nucleotides are TGTGCCAGCAGGGGGGCAGAGTACCAAGAGACCCAGTACTTC.